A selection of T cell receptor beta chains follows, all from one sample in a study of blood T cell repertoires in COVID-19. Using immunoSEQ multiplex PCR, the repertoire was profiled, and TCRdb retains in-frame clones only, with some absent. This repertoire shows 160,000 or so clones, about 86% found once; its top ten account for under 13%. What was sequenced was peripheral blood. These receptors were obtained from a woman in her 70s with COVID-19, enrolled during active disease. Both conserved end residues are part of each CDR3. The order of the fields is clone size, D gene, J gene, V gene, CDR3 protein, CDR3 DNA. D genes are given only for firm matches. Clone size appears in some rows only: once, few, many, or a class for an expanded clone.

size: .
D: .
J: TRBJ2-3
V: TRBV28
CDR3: CASSSPAGTDTQYF
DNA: TGTGCCAGCAGTAGCCCGGCGGGCACAGATACGCAGTATTTT

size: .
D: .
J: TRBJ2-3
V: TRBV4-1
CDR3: CASSQGGGVGTDTQYF
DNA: TGCGCCAGCAGCCAAGGCGGAGGGGTTGGAACAGATACGCAGTATTTT

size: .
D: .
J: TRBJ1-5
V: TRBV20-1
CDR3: CSASVTANQPQHF
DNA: TGCAGTGCTAGTGTCACAGCCAATCAGCCCCAGCATTTT

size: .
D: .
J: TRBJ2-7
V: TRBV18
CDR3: CASSPASTATYEQYF
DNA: TGTGCCAGCTCACCTGCTTCAACGGCGACATACGAGCAGTACTTC

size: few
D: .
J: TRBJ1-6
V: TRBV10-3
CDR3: CAINGQRSEPLHF
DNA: TGTGCCATCAATGGACAGAGGAGTGAACCCCTCCACTTT

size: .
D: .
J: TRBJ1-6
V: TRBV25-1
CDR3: CASSEYASNSPLHF
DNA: TGTGCCAGCAGTGAATATGCGAGTAATTCACCCCTCCACTTT

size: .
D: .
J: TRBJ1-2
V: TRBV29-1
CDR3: CSVEEGTPYGYTF
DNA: TGCAGCGTTGAAGAGGGGACACCCTATGGCTACACCTTC

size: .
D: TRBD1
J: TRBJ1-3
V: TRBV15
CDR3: CATSRSTTGGPGNTIYF
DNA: TGTGCCACCAGCAGATCGACCACAGGGGGCCCTGGAAACACCATATATTTT

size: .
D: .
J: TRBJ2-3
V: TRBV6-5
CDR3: CASRPGERRTDTQYF
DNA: TGTGCCAGCAGGCCGGGGGAGCGGCGAACAGATACGCAGTATTTT

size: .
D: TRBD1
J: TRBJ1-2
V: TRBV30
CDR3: CAWSTGGSGGYTF
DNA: TGTGCCTGGAGTACAGGGGGTTCGGGTGGCTACACCTTC

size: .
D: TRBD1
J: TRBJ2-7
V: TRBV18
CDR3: CASSPRDRLHEQYF
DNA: TGTGCCAGCTCTCCCCGGGACAGGTTGCACGAGCAGTACTTC

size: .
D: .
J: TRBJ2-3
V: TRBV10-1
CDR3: CASSESGGETDTQYF
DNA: TGCGCCAGCAGTGAGTCCGGGGGAGAAACAGATACGCAGTATTTT

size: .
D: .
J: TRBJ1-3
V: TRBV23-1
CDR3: CASSHPGQHNSSGNTIYF
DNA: TGCGCCAGCAGTCACCCCGGACAGCACAATAGCTCTGGAAACACCATATATTTT

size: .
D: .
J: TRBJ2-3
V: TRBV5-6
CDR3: CASSLGGMGAFTDTQYF
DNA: TGTGCCAGCAGCCTGGGAGGCATGGGGGCTTTCACAGATACGCAGTATTTT

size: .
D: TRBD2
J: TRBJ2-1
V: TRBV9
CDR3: CASSVEGAGGYNEQFF
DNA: TGTGCCAGCAGCGTAGAGGGAGCGGGGGGATACAATGAGCAGTTCTTC

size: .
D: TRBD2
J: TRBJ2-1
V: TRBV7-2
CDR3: CASSLGSGGLTNEQFF
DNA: TGTGCCAGCAGCTTAGGTAGCGGGGGACTGACAAATGAGCAGTTCTTC

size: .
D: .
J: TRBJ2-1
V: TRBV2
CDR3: CASSEGRQVLYNEQFF
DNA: TGTGCCAGCAGTGAAGGAAGGCAGGTCCTCTACAATGAGCAGTTCTTC

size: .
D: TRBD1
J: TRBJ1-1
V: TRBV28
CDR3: CASSLQGEVTEAFF
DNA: TGTGCCAGCAGTTTACAGGGGGAGGTCACTGAAGCTTTCTTT

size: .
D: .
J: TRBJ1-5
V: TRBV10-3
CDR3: CAISESNGQPQHF
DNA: TGTGCCATCAGTGAGTCCAACGGGCAGCCCCAGCATTTT

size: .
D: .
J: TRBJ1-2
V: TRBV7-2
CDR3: CASSLAYGAGEGGYTF
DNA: TGTGCCAGCAGCTTAGCGTACGGGGCAGGGGAGGGCGGCTACACCTTC

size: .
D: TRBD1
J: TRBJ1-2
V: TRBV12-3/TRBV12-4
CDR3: CASSLGQYGYTF
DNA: TGTGCCAGCAGTTTGGGACAGTATGGCTACACCTTC

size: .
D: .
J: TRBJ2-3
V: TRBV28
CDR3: CASLRGSTDTQYF
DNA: TGTGCCAGCCTACGGGGGAGCACAGATACGCAGTATTTT

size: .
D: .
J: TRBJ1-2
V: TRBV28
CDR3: CASRRQGTYGYTF
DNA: TGTGCCAGCAGGCGTCAGGGAACATATGGCTACACCTTC

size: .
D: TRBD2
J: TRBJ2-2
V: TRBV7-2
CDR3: CASSFTSGGATGELFF
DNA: TGTGCCAGCAGCTTTACTAGCGGGGGGGCCACCGGGGAGCTGTTTTTT

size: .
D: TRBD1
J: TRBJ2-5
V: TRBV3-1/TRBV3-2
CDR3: CASSRTGDLTQYF
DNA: TGTGCCAGCAGTCGGACAGGGGACCTGACCCAGTACTTC

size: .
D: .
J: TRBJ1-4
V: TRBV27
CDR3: CASSNRVSRNEKLFF
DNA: TGTGCCAGCAGCAACAGGGTCAGTAGGAATGAAAAACTGTTTTTT

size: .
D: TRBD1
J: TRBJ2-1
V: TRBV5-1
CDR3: CASSLRRTGDYNEQFF
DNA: TGCGCCAGCAGCTTGAGGAGGACAGGGGACTACAATGAGCAGTTCTTC

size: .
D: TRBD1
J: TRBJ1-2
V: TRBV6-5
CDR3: CASLRTGGSGYTF
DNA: TGTGCCAGTCTCCGGACAGGGGGTAGTGGCTACACCTTC

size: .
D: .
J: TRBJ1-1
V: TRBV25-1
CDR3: CASSDSQGLGTEAFF
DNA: TGTGCCAGCAGTGATTCTCAGGGTTTGGGAACTGAAGCTTTCTTT

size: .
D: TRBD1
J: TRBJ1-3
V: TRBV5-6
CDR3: CASSPPGTGLSGNTIYF
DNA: TGTGCCAGCAGCCCGCCCGGGACAGGGCTCTCTGGAAACACCATATATTTT

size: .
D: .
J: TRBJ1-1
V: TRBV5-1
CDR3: CASSLSTSTEAFF
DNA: TGCGCCAGCAGCTTATCAACGAGCACTGAAGCTTTCTTT

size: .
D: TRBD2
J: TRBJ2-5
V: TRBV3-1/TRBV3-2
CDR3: CASSRGLAGGREETQYF
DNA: TGTGCCAGCAGCCGGGGACTAGCGGGGGGGCGCGAAGAGACCCAGTACTTC

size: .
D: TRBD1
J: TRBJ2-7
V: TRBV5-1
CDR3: CASSLATGREQYF
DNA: TGCGCCAGCAGCTTGGCGACAGGGCGGGAGCAGTACTTC

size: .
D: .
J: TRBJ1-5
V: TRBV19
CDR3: CASTLSQDFQPQHF
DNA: TGTGCCAGTACTCTATCTCAAGACTTTCAGCCCCAGCATTTT

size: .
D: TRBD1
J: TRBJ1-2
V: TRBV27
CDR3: CASSLSIRDRGLYGYTF
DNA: TGTGCCAGCAGTTTATCGATCCGGGACAGGGGCTTATATGGCTACACCTTC

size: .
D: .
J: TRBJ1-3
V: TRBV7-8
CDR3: CASSLQDRGNTIYF
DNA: TGTGCCAGCAGCCTCCAGGATAGGGGAAACACCATATATTTT

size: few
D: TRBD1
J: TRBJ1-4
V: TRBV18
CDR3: CASSLDRVNEKLFF
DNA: TGTGCCAGCTCACTCGACAGGGTCAATGAAAAACTGTTTTTT

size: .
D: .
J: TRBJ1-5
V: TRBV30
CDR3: CAWSVLGMGQPQHF
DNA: TGTGCCTGGAGTGTACTAGGAATGGGGCAGCCCCAGCATTTT

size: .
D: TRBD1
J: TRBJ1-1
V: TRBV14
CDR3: CASSQNRGTEAFF
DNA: TGTGCCAGCAGCCAAAACAGGGGGACTGAAGCTTTCTTT

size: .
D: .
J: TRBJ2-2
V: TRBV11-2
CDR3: CASSFLSGETGELFF
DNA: TGTGCCAGCAGCTTTCTTTCGGGTGAGACCGGGGAGCTGTTTTTT

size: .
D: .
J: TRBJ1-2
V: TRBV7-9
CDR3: CASSSQGGIGGYTF
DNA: TGTGCCAGCAGCTCCCAAGGGGGAATCGGTGGCTACACCTTC

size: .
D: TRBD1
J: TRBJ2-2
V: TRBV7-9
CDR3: CASSLPDRGGELFF
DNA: TGTGCCAGCAGCTTACCGGACAGGGGCGGGGAGCTGTTTTTT

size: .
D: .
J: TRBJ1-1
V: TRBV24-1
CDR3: CATRSTERYTEAFF
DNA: TGTGCCACCAGATCGACAGAGAGATACACTGAAGCTTTCTTT

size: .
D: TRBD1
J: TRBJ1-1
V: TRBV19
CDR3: CASSDRAGGTEAFF
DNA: TGTGCCAGTAGTGACAGGGCTGGGGGCACTGAAGCTTTCTTT

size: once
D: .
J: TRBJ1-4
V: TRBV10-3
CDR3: CAISEEGVGEKLFF
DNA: TGTGCCATCAGTGAAGAGGGGGTAGGAGAAAAACTGTTTTTT

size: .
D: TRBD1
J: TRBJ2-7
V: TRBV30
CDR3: CAWSRGQGFSYEQYF
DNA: TGTGCCTGGAGCCGGGGACAGGGCTTTTCCTACGAGCAGTACTTC

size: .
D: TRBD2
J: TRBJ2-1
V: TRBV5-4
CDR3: CASSPGLAGRGNEQFF
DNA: TGTGCCAGCAGCCCCGGACTAGCGGGGAGGGGCAATGAGCAGTTCTTC

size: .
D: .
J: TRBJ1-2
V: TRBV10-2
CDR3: CASSEDRNYGYTF
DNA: TGCGCCAGCAGTGAGGACAGAAACTATGGCTACACCTTC

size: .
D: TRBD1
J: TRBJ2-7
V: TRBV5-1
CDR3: CASSLGTAFYEQYF
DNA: TGCGCCAGCAGCCTCGGGACAGCCTTTTACGAGCAGTACTTC

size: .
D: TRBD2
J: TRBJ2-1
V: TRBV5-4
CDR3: CASSTRAGDSYNEQFF
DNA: TGTGCCAGCAGTACGCGAGCGGGGGACTCCTACAATGAGCAGTTCTTC